Listed below are T cell receptor beta chains from one sample, sequenced in a study of blood T cell repertoires in COVID-19. The protocol was immunoSEQ multiplex PCR, while the TCRdb copy is restricted to in-frame clones and leaves out a portion. The table lists around 140,000 clones, about 89% of them singletons. Sequences were obtained from PBMCs or T cells enriched from blood (not recorded which). The receptors originated from a man in his fifties or sixties who had recovered from COVID-19. CDR3s include the opening cysteine and the closing phenylalanine or tryptophan. Fields, in order: J gene, V gene, clone size, D gene, CDR3 DNA, CDR3 protein. A D gene is named only where the DNA matches it firmly. The size of a clone is reported for some rows only, either as once, few or many, or as a class for expanded clones.

j_call: TRBJ1-6
v_call: TRBV6-5
clone_size: NA
d_call: NA
cdr3_nt: TGTGCCACCAGTTACGGGGGCCGGAATTCACCCCTCCACTTT
cdr3_aa: CATSYGGRNSPLHF

j_call: TRBJ2-1
v_call: TRBV4-1
clone_size: NA
d_call: TRBD2
cdr3_nt: TGCGCCAGCAGCCAAGATAGGGGTAGCGGGAGGCTCAGCTCCTACAATGAGCAGTTCTTC
cdr3_aa: CASSQDRGSGRLSSYNEQFF

j_call: TRBJ2-7
v_call: TRBV21-1
clone_size: NA
d_call: NA
cdr3_nt: TGTGCCAGCAGAAGGACAGGGAACTACGAGCAGTACTTC
cdr3_aa: CASRRTGNYEQYF

j_call: TRBJ1-1
v_call: TRBV28
clone_size: NA
d_call: NA
cdr3_nt: TGTGCCAGCAGGTCAGTGAACACTGAAGCTTTCTTT
cdr3_aa: CASRSVNTEAFF

j_call: TRBJ2-1
v_call: TRBV7-3
clone_size: NA
d_call: TRBD2
cdr3_nt: TGTGCCAGCAGCCCCGAAGCGGGATCCTACAATGAGCAGTTCTTC
cdr3_aa: CASSPEAGSYNEQFF

j_call: TRBJ1-1
v_call: TRBV2
clone_size: few
d_call: TRBD1
cdr3_nt: TGTGCCAGCGTAAGACAGGGCGTCAACACTGAAGCTTTCTTT
cdr3_aa: CASVRQGVNTEAFF

j_call: TRBJ1-1
v_call: TRBV7-9
clone_size: NA
d_call: NA
cdr3_nt: TGTGCCAGCAGCCCCAGGGAAATGAACACTGAAGCTTTCTTT
cdr3_aa: CASSPREMNTEAFF

j_call: TRBJ1-1
v_call: TRBV28
clone_size: NA
d_call: NA
cdr3_nt: TGTGCCAGCAGTTTGGCGGAGAACGAAGCTTTCTTT
cdr3_aa: CASSLAENEAFF

j_call: TRBJ2-7
v_call: TRBV10-3
clone_size: NA
d_call: TRBD1
cdr3_nt: TGTGCCATTGAAGCGGACAGGGGGCTCCACGAGCAGTACTTC
cdr3_aa: CAIEADRGLHEQYF

j_call: TRBJ1-2
v_call: TRBV5-1
clone_size: few
d_call: NA
cdr3_nt: TGCGCCAGCAGCTTGGGACAGAGAAACTATGGCTACACCTTC
cdr3_aa: CASSLGQRNYGYTF

j_call: TRBJ2-7
v_call: TRBV7-2
clone_size: once
d_call: NA
cdr3_nt: TGTGCCAGCAGCTTAGTAAGGGGCTCCTACGAGCAGTACTTC
cdr3_aa: CASSLVRGSYEQYF

j_call: TRBJ2-7
v_call: TRBV6-5
clone_size: once
d_call: TRBD1
cdr3_nt: TGTGCCAGCAGCCCACTCCGGACAGGTTGGTACGAGCAGTACTTC
cdr3_aa: CASSPLRTGWYEQYF

j_call: TRBJ2-7
v_call: TRBV19
clone_size: once
d_call: TRBD1
cdr3_nt: TGTGCCAGTAGCGGGACAGGTTCCGACGAGCAGTACTTC
cdr3_aa: CASSGTGSDEQYF

j_call: TRBJ2-2
v_call: TRBV6-5
clone_size: NA
d_call: NA
cdr3_nt: TGTGCCAGCAGTAGCAGGGGTCGCACCGGGGAGCTGTTTTTT
cdr3_aa: CASSSRGRTGELFF

j_call: TRBJ2-2
v_call: TRBV11-2
clone_size: NA
d_call: NA
cdr3_nt: TGTGCCAGCAGCTCCCGCGGGGTCTACAACACCGGGGAGCTGTTTTTT
cdr3_aa: CASSSRGVYNTGELFF

j_call: TRBJ2-2
v_call: TRBV3-1/TRBV3-2
clone_size: NA
d_call: TRBD2
cdr3_nt: TGTGCCAGCAGCCAAGGCCCCCAGACTAGCGGGGGGAACACCGGGGAGCTGTTTTTT
cdr3_aa: CASSQGPQTSGGNTGELFF

j_call: TRBJ1-2
v_call: TRBV5-4
clone_size: NA
d_call: TRBD1
cdr3_nt: TGTGCCAGCAGCTTGGAAGGTTCCAGGGGGGATGGCTACACCTTC
cdr3_aa: CASSLEGSRGDGYTF

j_call: TRBJ1-5
v_call: TRBV9
clone_size: NA
d_call: NA
cdr3_nt: TGTGCCAGCAGCGTATCGGCAGGGGCGTCTCAGCCCCAGCATTTT
cdr3_aa: CASSVSAGASQPQHF

j_call: TRBJ1-4
v_call: TRBV10-3
clone_size: NA
d_call: NA
cdr3_nt: TGTGCCATCAGTGGAGGGGGTAGAGAAAAACTGTTTTTT
cdr3_aa: CAISGGGREKLFF

j_call: TRBJ2-3
v_call: TRBV5-1
clone_size: NA
d_call: NA
cdr3_nt: TGCGCCAGCAGCTTGGATCCTCCCACAGATACGCAGTATTTT
cdr3_aa: CASSLDPPTDTQYF

j_call: TRBJ2-1
v_call: TRBV4-1
clone_size: few
d_call: NA
cdr3_nt: TGCGCCAGCAGCCAAGGGACTACCAATGAGCAGTTCTTC
cdr3_aa: CASSQGTTNEQFF

j_call: TRBJ2-3
v_call: TRBV3-1/TRBV3-2
clone_size: NA
d_call: NA
cdr3_nt: TGTGCCAGCAGCCGGACTGGGACAGATACGCAGTATTTT
cdr3_aa: CASSRTGTDTQYF